The TCR beta chain described here comes from a study of blood T cell repertoires in COVID-19. The junction had 9 bases not matched to a gene; V was cut back by 8 bases and J by 4 bases. The CDR3 loop spans 14 amino acids. Germline CDR1 is LNHNV and CDR2 is YYDKDF (reference sequence). Generated by immunoSEQ multiplex PCR, the TCRdb table keeps only in-frame clones and is missing some. The sample has around 180,000 clones; 60% to 85% are singletons. This receptor was taken from a man between 60 and 75 years old with active or convalescent COVID-19. V and J are TRBV15 and TRBJ2-3; 7 bases align to TRBD2. Input material: peripheral blood. The CDR3 DNA reads as TGTGCCACCCGTAAGGCGGGAGACGCAGATACGCAGTATTTT. Translated, it gives CATRKAGDADTQYF.